The 21 T cell receptor beta chains in this list originate from one sample, sequenced in a study of T-cell reconstitution after alpha-beta-depleted transplantation in children. TCRbeta library preparation incorporated unique molecular identifiers. TCRdb re-analysed the PCR reads in MiXCR, keeping a single row per CDR3 protein. The table has hundreds of thousands of distinct CDR3 sequences, 16% seen once. The source was PBMCs from the stem cell graft donor, collected from the stem cell graft. These receptor sequences come from a human donor who donated a stem cell graft to a child with acute myeloid leukemia.

This clonotype was observed a few times. This chain connects TRBV10-3 to TRBJ1-2, with D maybe TRBD1 (5 bases). V dropped 3 bases and J dropped 5 bases, with 16 bases sitting between them. CDR1 ENHRY and CDR2 SYGVKD come from the germline V gene. The CDR3 contains 15 residues. In DNA, the CDR3 is TGTGCCATCAGTGAACCCCCGGGACGGGGGTATGGCTACACCTTC. Its protein is CAISEPPGRGYGYTF.

Many counts were recorded for this clonotype. This sequence joins TRBV29-1 and TRBJ1-4, with 8 bases lining up with TRBD1. V was clipped by 1 base and J by 6 bases; unmatched bases: 4. This CDR3 comprises 14 residues. Germline CDR1 SQVTM, CDR2 ANQGSEA. The CDR3 is CSVEGNRGDEKLFF. In DNA form, the CDR3 reads TGCAGCGTTGAAGGGAACAGGGGGGATGAAAAACTGTTTTTT.

This clonotype was picked up many times. The chain employs TRBV12-3 or TRBV12-4 and TRBJ1-1; D call uncertain. Trimming pared 2 bases from V and 2 bases from J, leaving 9 bases between. CDR3 length: 14 residues. DNA of the CDR3: TGTGCCAGCAGTTTATTTCCGGGCAACACTGAAGCTTTCTTT. Translated, it gives CASSLFPGNTEAFF.

CDR3 coding DNA: TGTGCCAGCAGCCCAACAGCAGGGTTGCCCCAGCATTTT. Translated: CASSPTAGLPQHF. The chain employs TRBV7-3 and TRBJ1-5, with a possible D match to TRBD1 (5 bases). V was trimmed by 5 bases and J by 9 bases, leaving 14 bases between them. The length of the CDR3 is 13 residues. Germline CDR1 SGHTA, CDR2 FQGTGA.

This clonotype was counted a few times. The chain links TRBV5-6 to TRBJ1-4, with no clear D. The CDR3 runs to 18 residues. The V gene's germline CDR1 is SGHDT and CDR2 YYEEEE. V lost 4 bases and J lost 2, with 21 bases in between. CDR3 nucleotide sequence: TGTGCCAGCAGCCCACCCCCCTCAGTGGGAGCGACTAATGAAAAACTGTTTTTT. It yields the protein CASSPPPSVGATNEKLFF. The complete variable domain, with remaining parts taken from reference TRBV5-6 and TRBJ1-4, reads DAGVTQSPTHLIKTRGQQVTLRCSPKSGHDTVSWYQQALGQGPQFIFQYYEEEERQRGNFPDRFSGHQFPNYSSELNVNALLLGDSALYLCASSPPPSVGATNEKLFFGSGTQLSVL.

This clonotype turned up a few times. The V gene is TRBV20-1, the J gene TRBJ2-5, with a weak D call TRBD2 (7 bases). The CDR3 totals 13 residues. V was pared by 6 bases and J by 5 bases, with 16 bases between. Germline loops: CDR1 DFQATT, CDR2 SNEGSKA (reference sequence). The CDR3 is CSASAGAEETQYF. In DNA form, the CDR3 reads TGCAGTGCAAGTGCGGGGGCCGAGGAGACCCAGTACTTC.

The gene calls are TRBV29-1 and TRBJ1-2; D may be TRBD1 (5 bases). The CDR3 consists of 14 residues. Trimming cost V 2 bases and J 0 bases, with 10 bases left between them. Germline V gene sequence: CDR1 SQVTM, CDR2 ANQGSEA. The CDR3 loop is CSVESATANYGYTF. The CDR3 DNA sequence: TGCAGCGTTGAATCCGCGACAGCTAACTATGGCTACACCTTC.

V and J are TRBV29-1 and TRBJ1-1; a possible D gene is TRBD1 (5 bases). V lost 4 bases to trimming and J lost 8 bases, with 23 bases between them. This CDR3 is built from 15 residues. From germline, CDR1 is SQVTM and CDR2 ANQGSEA. Written as DNA, the CDR3 is TGCAGCGTTGGCCCCGGAGAGCAGAGGGGCACCGAAGCTTTCTTT. Translated: CSVGPGEQRGTEAFF.

Ten or more counts support this clonotype. The gene calls are TRBV20-1 and TRBJ1-5; maybe TRBD1 (5 bases). CDR3 length: 15 residues. Germline loops: CDR1 DFQATT, CDR2 SNEGSKA (reference sequence). Trimming took off 1 base at V and 3 bases at J, with 13 bases between the two ends. This CDR3 reads CSARGAGNPNQPQHF. Here the CDR3 DNA reads TGCAGTGCTAGAGGGGCAGGGAATCCCAATCAGCCCCAGCATTTT.

This clonotype showed up just a few times. The J gene is TRBJ2-3, the V gene TRBV5-6; 7 nucleotides line up with TRBD1. The CDR3 covers 16 residues. The germline V gene has CDR1 SGHDT and CDR2 YYEEEE. V shed 0 bases and J 2 bases; nucleotides not matched to a gene: 6. The CDR3 sequence: CASSLGQGLATDTQYF. The CDR3 coding sequence is TGTGCCAGCAGCTTGGGACAGGGCCTCGCCACAGATACGCAGTATTTT.

The table lists this clonotype with a few counts. The CDR3 DNA reads TGTGCCACCCGGGCCAGGGGATATGATGGCTACACCTTC. Encoded protein: CATRARGYDGYTF. V and J are TRBV7-2 and TRBJ1-2; D might be TRBD1 (6 bases). The CDR3 consists of 13 residues. The V end was cut by 10 bases, the J end by 6 bases, with 18 bases between. Germline V gene lookup returns CDR1 SGHTA and CDR2 FQGNSA.

The J gene is TRBJ1-1, the V gene TRBV3-1; possibly TRBD1 for D (6 bases). V was cut by 6 bases and J by 4 bases, with 27 bases left in between. CDR3 length: 18 amino acids. The germline CDR1 and CDR2 sequences are LGHDT and YNNKEL (reference sequence). In DNA form, the CDR3 reads TGTGCCAGCAGTTTCCCTGATGGTAGGGGCCGAGGGGGCACTGAAGCTTTCTTT. The encoded protein is CASSFPDGRGRGGTEAFF.

The chain links TRBV12-3 or TRBV12-4 to TRBJ1-5, with TRBD1 matching 7 bases. The CDR3 extends over 17 amino acids. V lost 4 bases, J lost 0 bases, and 9 bases stayed unmatched. In nucleotides, the CDR3 is TGTGCCAGCAGTTACGCCGGGACAGCGAATAGCAATCAGCCCCAGCATTTT. Protein sequence: CASSYAGTANSNQPQHF.

In this sample, this clonotype turned up a few times. This chain connects TRBV20-1 to TRBJ2-3; TRBD2 matches 8 bases. This CDR3 contains 16 residues. The germline V gene encodes CDR1 DFQATT and CDR2 SNEGSKA (reference sequence). V was pared by 0 bases and J by 13 bases, with 18 bases of the junction left unmatched. CDR3 region: CSARDLVSGMTNSKYF. The CDR3 DNA reads TGCAGTGCTAGAGATTTGGTTAGCGGGATGACGAACTCCAAGTATTTT.

This clonotype was detected a few times. This sequence joins TRBV6-1 and TRBJ2-7, with 9 bases identical to TRBD2. Germline V gene lookup returns CDR1 MNHNS and CDR2 SASEGT. The V segment lost 0 bases and the J segment 7 bases; nucleotides outside the gene matches: 10. The CDR3 runs to 16 residues. In nucleotides, the CDR3 is TGTGCCAGCAGTGAAGCGCTGGCTAGCGGGGCCCGAGAGCAGTACTTC. As protein: CASSEALASGAREQYF.

This sequence joins TRBV6-1 and TRBJ2-7; the D gene could be TRBD1 or TRBD2 (6 bases each). Germline assignment: CDR1 MNHNS and CDR2 SASEGT. V gave up 7 bases and J gave up 0 bases, with 13 bases separating them. The CDR3 is 14 residues long. CDR3 loop: CASTPEGGSYEQYV. CDR3 coding DNA: TGTGCCAGCACCCCCGAGGGGGGCTCCTACGAGCAGTACGTC.

This clonotype was counted a few times. The gene calls are TRBV28 and TRBJ1-5, with D unclear. The V end lost 3 bases, the J end lost 1 base, and 16 bases lay between the germline ends. The germline CDR1 and CDR2 sequences are MDHEN and SYDVKM. The CDR3 has 17 residues. CDR3 residues: CASSFPATRKSNQPQHF. CDR3 DNA: TGTGCCAGCAGTTTCCCCGCAACTCGTAAGAGCAATCAGCCCCAGCATTTT.

This clonotype was picked up many times. The chain recombines TRBV20-1 with TRBJ2-7; D gene unclear. Germline V gene data show CDR1 as DFQATT and CDR2 as SNEGSKA (reference sequence). The CDR3 length is 13 residues. V lost 5 bases and J 0 bases, leaving 11 bases between the germline ends. Written as DNA, the CDR3 is TGCAGTGCTGTAAGACGGAGCTCCTACGAGCAGTACTTC. As protein: CSAVRRSSYEQYF.

The chain carries TRBV7-2 and TRBJ2-1; TRBD2 might be the D (5 bases). Trimming cost V 2 bases and J 7 bases, with 15 bases left between them. The CDR3 runs 15 residues. Looked up from germline, CDR1 is SGHTA and CDR2 is FQGNSA. The CDR3 reads CASSLRPADWNEQFF. CDR3 coding DNA: TGTGCCAGCAGCTTAAGACCAGCGGATTGGAATGAGCAGTTCTTC.

The table lists this clonotype with a few counts. The DNA for the CDR3 is TGTGCCAGCAGCTTAAAAGGGGGAGATACGCAGACCCAGTACTTC. Protein: CASSLKGGDTQTQYF. This sequence joins TRBV7-2 and TRBJ2-5, with D possibly matching TRBD1 (6 bases). The CDR3 is 15 residues long. Germline loops: CDR1 SGHTA, CDR2 FQGNSA. Trimming removed 2 bases at V and 6 bases at J, with 16 bases between. Full variable domain (rest looked up from reference TRBV7-2 and TRBJ2-5): GAGVSQSPSNKVTEKGKDVELRCDPISGHTALYWYRQSLGQGLEFLIYFQGNSAPDKSGLPSDRFSAERTGGSVSTLTIQRTQQEDSAVYLCASSLKGGDTQTQYFGPGTRLLVL.

The chain joins TRBV5-1 to TRBJ2-1; D is unclear. V shed 0 bases and J shed 9 bases, with 10 bases lying between them. The germline CDR1 and CDR2 sequences are SGHRS and YFSETQ. There are 13 residues in the CDR3. This chain's CDR3 is CASSLVGVTEQFF. In nucleotides, the CDR3 is TGCGCCAGCAGCTTGGTTGGGGTAACTGAGCAGTTCTTC. Combining the CDR3 with reference TRBV5-1 and TRBJ2-1 gives the whole variable domain KAGVTQTPRYLIKTRGQQVTLSCSPISGHRSVSWYQQTPGQGLQFLFEYFSETQRNKGNFPGRFSGRQFSNSRSEMNVSTLELGDSALYLCASSLVGVTEQFFGPGTRLTVL.